This T cell receptor (beta chain) appears in the sequencing data of a study of breast tumors, draining lymph nodes, adjacent tissues. This clonotype was detected many times. Antigen specificity is unknown. In TCRdb, the multiplex PCR reads were re-called with MiXCR into one record per CDR3 protein. Of 50,000 to 75,000 distinct CDR3 sequences listed, approximately 62% were seen once; the top ten hold roughly a fifth. Findings of the study overall: Luminal-like breast cancer showed significantly greater tumor-nontumor repertoire similarity than basal-like breast cancer did. Tumors had less TCR diversity than lymph nodes, more than nontumor tissue. Most tumor T cells seemingly derive from lymph node, then expand in tumor.

Germline-derived CDR1 and CDR2 are LGHDT and YNNKEL (reference sequence). The CDR3 length is 13 residues. Losses at the gene ends were 4 bases for V and 5 bases for J; bases not matched to a gene: 4. The genes are TRBV3-1 and TRBJ1-2; TRBD1 matches 7 bases. What was sequenced was breast tumor tissue. This TCR was recovered from a female donor with breast cancer. Some clones in this sample may be carry-over from other donors' samples. This CDR3 is CASSPRTGYGYTF. The DNA of the CDR3 is TGTGCCAGCAGCCCGCGGACAGGTTATGGCTACACCTTC.